These 3 T cell receptor beta chains share one sample of origin, sequenced in a study of blood T cell repertoires in COVID-19. This table comes from immunoSEQ multiplex PCR, and its TCRdb copy is limited to in-frame clones, with some not included. Of tens of thousands of clones in the sample, roughly nine tenths were seen once. The sample consisted of peripheral blood. These receptors all stem from a human donor in a cohort sampled during active COVID-19.

The rearrangement links TRBV27 to TRBJ2-3; 7 bases line up with TRBD2. The germline gives CDR1 MNHEY, CDR2 SMNVEV (reference sequence). The CDR3 totals 16 residues. V trimming: 6 bases; J trimming: 0 bases; junction bases outside the gene matches: 9. The CDR3 spells CASRKAGAPSTDTQYF. CDR3 DNA: TGTGCCAGCAGGAAGGCGGGAGCCCCAAGCACAGATACGCAGTATTTT.

V is TRBV9 and J is TRBJ2-2; 8 bases agree with TRBD2. The CDR3 length is 16 residues. V lost 3 bases and J lost 1; bases outside the gene matches: 5. CDR1 is SGDLS and CDR2 is YYNGEE in the germline V gene. DNA for the CDR3: TGTGCCAGCAGCGCCCCTAGCGGGCTGAACACCGGGGAGCTGTTTTTT. It specifies CASSAPSGLNTGELFF.

This chain links TRBV5-1 with TRBJ2-5; 10 bases match TRBD2. The V gene's germline CDR1 is SGHRS and CDR2 YFSETQ. The trim removed 2 bases at V and 3 bases at J, leaving 1 base unmatched. This CDR3 has 14 amino acids. CDR3 in amino acids: CASSLLAGKETQYF. DNA of the CDR3: TGCGCCAGCAGCTTACTAGCGGGGAAAGAGACCCAGTACTTC.